A selection of T cell receptor beta chains follows, all from one sample in a study of T-cell reconstitution after alpha-beta-depleted transplantation in children. TCRdb re-derived calls from the PCR reads in MiXCR, one entry per CDR3 protein. The sample holds about 360,000 distinct CDR3 sequences, about an eighth seen once. This material consisted of PBMCs, taken from the stem cell graft. These receptors were taken from a human donor who donated a stem cell graft to a child with Fanconi anemia. CDR3s include the opening cysteine and the closing phenylalanine or tryptophan. The D gene is left open where the match is weak. Size is stated for part of the rows, as once, few or many counts, or as a class when the clone is expanded.

TRBV28	NA	NA	TRBJ1-3	TGTGCCAGCAGTTTTGATTCTCTTGGAAACACCATATATTTT	CASSFDSLGNTIYF
TRBV20-1	few	NA	TRBJ1-1	TGCAGTGCTAGGGGGCCAAATTCGGAAGCTTTCTTT	CSARGPNSEAFF
TRBV28	many	TRBD1	TRBJ2-1	TGTGCCAGCCGTATCGGGGGGACAGGGGACTACAATGAGCAGTTCTTC	CASRIGGTGDYNEQFF
TRBV12-3/TRBV12-4	few	TRBD1	TRBJ1-5	TGTGCCAGCAGTTTTACAGGGGATAGCAATCAGCCCCAGCATTTT	CASSFTGDSNQPQHF
TRBV11-2	many	NA	TRBJ1-5	TGTGCCAGCAGCCAGACGCCGTCTTGGCCCCAGCATTTT	CASSQTPSWPQHF
TRBV16	NA	TRBD2	TRBJ2-1	TGTGCCAGCAGCCAAGGACTAGGAACCTACAATGAGCAGTTCTTC	CASSQGLGTYNEQFF
TRBV12-3/TRBV12-4	NA	NA	TRBJ2-1	TGTGCCAGCAGTTCTAGCGCGGGAGAGCAGTTCTTC	CASSSSAGEQFF
TRBV10-2	NA	NA	TRBJ1-2	TGCGCCAGCAGTGAAGTCCTGGGGTCGGGCTATGGCTACACCTTC	CASSEVLGSGYGYTF
TRBV6-2/TRBV6-3	few	NA	TRBJ1-5	TGTGCCAGCAGTTACTCTCGAGGGGGGGCCGGTCAGCCCCAGCATTTT	CASSYSRGGAGQPQHF
TRBV2	NA	NA	TRBJ1-1	TGTGCCAGCAGCGGCCTGGATCCTGAAGCTTTCTTT	CASSGLDPEAFF